The source of this T cell receptor beta chain is a study of T cell changes during pregnancy in multiple sclerosis. Germline V gene data show CDR1 as PRHDT and CDR2 as FYEKMQ (reference sequence). V shed 8 bases and J 7 bases; nucleotides not matched to a gene: 5. This CDR3 has 14 residues. The protocol was immunoSEQ multiplex PCR, while the TCRdb copy is restricted to in-frame clones and leaves out a portion. The sample lists around 92,000 clones, about 93% seen once, with 4.3% in the top ten. V usage is TRBV13 and J usage is TRBJ2-1; 13 nucleotides align to TRBD2. The sample in question was peripheral blood, obtained in the first trimester of pregnancy. The sequence came from a female donor with multiple sclerosis, enrolled in a pregnancy study. CDR3 sequence reads: CASVGLAGDNEQFF. As DNA, the CDR3 is TGTGCCAGCGTCGGACTAGCGGGGGATAATGAGCAGTTCTTC.